The 23 T cell receptor beta chains below all came from one sample that was sequenced in a study of technical replicates of blood from a handful of donors. TCRdb's table, derived via immunoSEQ multiplex PCR, lists solely in-frame clones and lacks some. This sample yields more than 65,000 clones, of which approximately 92% are seen a single time; approximately 0.34% belongs to the top ten. The sample was T cells isolated from PBMCs. These receptors all stem from a human donor in good health.

V is TRBV7-3 and J is TRBJ2-1; 12 nucleotides match TRBD2. CDR1 SGHTA and CDR2 FQGTGA come from the germline V gene. The CDR3 length is 16 residues. The junction had 6 bases not matched to a gene; V was cut back by 5 bases and J by 4 bases. CDR3 in amino acids: CASSPSGTSGYNEQFF. CDR3 DNA sequence: TGTGCCAGCAGCCCATCCGGGACTAGCGGGTACAATGAGCAGTTCTTC.

This clone was seen a few times. The chain couples TRBV7-9 to TRBJ2-1; 13 nucleotides align to TRBD2. The CDR3 length is 14 residues. V dropped 4 bases and J dropped 9; count of bases not matched to a gene: 3. Per germline, CDR1 SEHNR and CDR2 FQNEAQ (reference sequence). CDR3 sequence reads: CASSSGLAGVEQFF. CDR3 sequence (DNA): TGTGCCAGCAGCTCAGGACTAGCGGGAGTTGAGCAGTTCTTC.

This chain uses TRBV19 with TRBJ1-1; possible D gene TRBD1, 6 bases. The CDR3 length is 14 residues. V gave up 7 bases and J gave up 0 bases, with 12 bases separating them. CDR1 and CDR2 from the germline V gene are LNHDA and SQIVND (reference sequence). CDR3 residues: CASNRVGMNTEAFF. For the CDR3, the DNA is TGTGCCAGTAACAGGGTCGGAATGAACACTGAAGCTTTCTTT.

The chain has TRBV28 and TRBJ2-2; the match to TRBD1 covers 10 bases. The CDR3 extends over 18 amino acids. V was pared by 5 bases and J by 6 bases, with 15 bases of the junction left unmatched. In germline, CDR1 is MDHEN, CDR2 SYDVKM. The CDR3 spells CASSRLLHGTGEAGELFF. For the CDR3, the DNA is TGTGCCAGCAGTAGGTTACTTCACGGGACAGGGGAAGCCGGGGAGCTGTTTTTT.

V is TRBV19 and J is TRBJ1-1, with D tentatively TRBD1 (5 bases). Looked up from germline, CDR1 is LNHDA and CDR2 is SQIVND (reference sequence). The V end was cut by 3 bases, the J end by 5 bases, with 7 bases between. The CDR3 runs 12 residues. The CDR3 loop is CASSMAGTEAFF. The CDR3 bases are TGTGCCAGTAGTATGGCAGGGACTGAAGCTTTCTTT.

This chain joins TRBV9 and TRBJ2-7; TRBD1 matches 8 bases. Germline values: CDR1 SGDLS, CDR2 YYNGEE. The CDR3 consists of 15 residues. Unmatched junction bases numbered 6, after V lost 4 bases and J lost 0 bases. The CDR3 nucleotides are TGTGCCAGCAGCCGGGGACAGGCCGTCTCCTACGAGCAGTACTTC. Translating it yields CASSRGQAVSYEQYF.

This clone occurred once. The rearrangement links TRBV9 to TRBJ1-2; D is perhaps TRBD1 (5 bases). CDR3 length equals 19 residues. Germline V lookup: CDR1 SGDLS, CDR2 YYNGEE. Trimming pared 0 bases from V and 8 bases from J, leaving 29 bases between. As DNA, the CDR3 is TGTGCCAGCAGCGTAGATTTAGGGGTAATCGTGAGCGACAGAGAAGGCTACACCTTC. Its translation is CASSVDLGVIVSDREGYTF.

A single count supports this clone. J is TRBJ2-1 and V is TRBV27; TRBD2 matches 8 bases. J was trimmed by 4 bases and V by 6 bases; bases with no gene match: 8. In germline, CDR1 is MNHEY, CDR2 SMNVEV (reference sequence). There are 15 residues in the CDR3. CDR3 loop: CASRSGLAEYNEQFF. CDR3 coding DNA: TGTGCCAGCAGATCCGGACTAGCAGAATACAATGAGCAGTTCTTC.

The chain links TRBV28 to TRBJ1-1; D not resolved. With 6 bases removed from V and 0 bases from J, the gap between germline ends came to 11 bases. Germline CDR1 MDHEN, CDR2 SYDVKM. The CDR3 runs to 14 residues. CDR3 loop: CASRLRQVNTEAFF. The CDR3 DNA follows: TGTGCCAGCAGATTGAGGCAAGTGAACACTGAAGCTTTCTTT.

The chain has TRBV6-5 and TRBJ2-5; 9 bases map to TRBD2. The CDR3 runs 16 residues. Germline lookup yields CDR1 MNHEY and CDR2 SVGAGI. J gave up 4 bases and V 2 bases, and 8 bases lay outside the gene matches. This CDR3 reads CASSYPPAGGGETQYF. CDR3 coding DNA: TGTGCCAGCAGTTACCCCCCAGCGGGAGGTGGAGAGACCCAGTACTTC.

The DNA for the CDR3 is TGTGCCAGCAGTCCGGACTACCGGTTCAATGAGCAGTTCTTC. This encodes CASSPDYRFNEQFF. The chain joins TRBV6-1 to TRBJ2-1; perhaps TRBD2 as D (6 bases). V gave up 5 bases and J gave up 6 bases, with 14 bases separating them. Per the germline V gene, CDR1 is MNHNS and CDR2 is SASEGT. The length of the CDR3 is 14 residues.

This sequence joins TRBV6-4 and TRBJ1-1, with 7 bases fitting TRBD1. CDR3 size: 16 residues. CDR1 MRHNA and CDR2 SNTAGT come from the germline V gene. J gave up 3 bases and V 7 bases, and 14 bases lay outside the gene matches. The CDR3 nucleotides read TGTGCCAGCACCCCAAGCCAGGGGGAGGTAGACACTGAAGCTTTCTTT. Amino acids: CASTPSQGEVDTEAFF.

The chain joins TRBV5-4 to TRBJ2-7; TRBD2 aligns across 8 bases. Germline trimming cut 4 bases from V and 5 bases from J; bases unmatched to any gene: 8. Per the germline V gene, CDR1 is SGHNT and CDR2 is YYREEE (reference sequence). The CDR3 runs to 14 residues. This chain's CDR3 is CASSTKRELNEQYF. The CDR3 nucleotides read TGTGCCAGCAGCACTAAGCGGGAGCTGAACGAGCAGTACTTC.

The J gene is TRBJ2-3, the V gene TRBV7-9, with a weak D call TRBD2 (6 bases). This CDR3 region has 15 residues. Germline values: CDR1 SEHNR, CDR2 FQNEAQ (reference sequence). V dropped 4 bases and J dropped 3 bases, with 14 bases sitting between them. Here the CDR3 DNA reads TGTGCCAGCAGCTATACGGGAGACGGGACAGATACGCAGTATTTT. Residues: CASSYTGDGTDTQYF.

This clone was seen more than once but under ten times. The DNA of the CDR3 is TGTGCCAGCAGCCAAGGTGGGACAGGACGTTATGGCTACACCTTC. Protein product: CASSQGGTGRYGYTF. The chain employs TRBV14 and TRBJ1-2, with 8 positions matching TRBD1. The CDR3 has 15 amino acids. J was trimmed by 5 bases and V by 1 base; bases with no gene match: 6. CDR1 SGHDN and CDR2 FVKESK come from the germline V gene.

This sequence joins TRBV2 and TRBJ2-7; weak D call: TRBD2 (5 bases). The CDR3 covers 12 residues. CDR1 is SNHLY, CDR2 FYNNEI, per germline. Trimming removed 5 bases from V and 2 bases from J, with 7 bases in between. CDR3 in DNA: TGTGCCAGCAGTACCGGGGCCTACGAGCAGTACTTC. Protein product: CASSTGAYEQYF.

The chain carries TRBV10-1 and TRBJ2-1, with 13 bases aligning to TRBD2. CDR3 length: 18 amino acids. Trimming at V came to 0 bases and at J to 2 bases, leaving 4 bases not matched to a gene. CDR1 and CDR2 from the germline V gene are WNHNN and SYGVQD (reference sequence). The CDR3 protein is CASSESIGLAGAYNEQFF. The CDR3 DNA is TGCGCCAGCAGTGAGTCAATTGGACTAGCGGGAGCCTACAATGAGCAGTTCTTC.

The chain carries TRBV7-9 and TRBJ1-1, with 7 bases lining up with TRBD1. V shed 5 bases and J 2 bases; nucleotides not matched to a gene: 17. The V gene's germline CDR1 is SEHNR and CDR2 FQNEAQ (reference sequence). The CDR3 contains 18 residues. The CDR3 DNA reads as TGTGCCAGCAGCCCTGGGACAGTAACTTTTGTACCAAACACTGAAGCTTTCTTT. It is translated as CASSPGTVTFVPNTEAFF.

The count of this clone is one. The rearrangement joins TRBV15 to TRBJ1-1, with a possible D match to TRBD1 (5 bases). The germline V gene encodes CDR1 LNHNV and CDR2 YYDKDF (reference sequence). The V and J ends lost 0 bases and 3 bases respectively, with 11 bases between them. The length of the CDR3 is 15 residues. The CDR3 spells CATSRDSRGDTEAFF. The DNA of the CDR3 is TGTGCCACCAGCAGAGATAGCCGGGGGGACACTGAAGCTTTCTTT.

The chain links TRBV28 to TRBJ1-2; 9 bases line up with TRBD1. The junction had 11 bases not matched to a gene; V was cut back by 5 bases and J by 4 bases. CDR3 size: 16 residues. Germline V gives CDR1 MDHEN, CDR2 SYDVKM. CDR3 in amino acids: CASSPPDNRGLYGYTF. The DNA for the CDR3 is TGTGCCAGCAGTCCCCCCGATAACAGGGGGCTCTATGGCTACACCTTC.

This chain links TRBV28 with TRBJ2-1; 8 bases map to TRBD2. This CDR3 comprises 16 residues. Germline trimming cut 3 bases from V and 3 bases from J; bases unmatched to any gene: 7. The germline V gene encodes CDR1 MDHEN and CDR2 SYDVKM. CDR3 DNA sequence: TGTGCCAGCAGTTTTTTGTCTAGCGGGTACTACAATGAGCAGTTCTTC. It is translated as CASSFLSSGYYNEQFF.

This rearrangement joins TRBV30 to TRBJ2-7; 7 nucleotides agree with TRBD2. The CDR3 has 15 residues. Losses at the gene ends were 2 bases for V and 4 bases for J; bases not matched to a gene: 11. Germline CDR1 reads GTSNPN; CDR2 reads SVGIG (reference sequence). In DNA, the CDR3 is TGTGCCTGGAGTACTGGGGGGGGAGTAGGGTACGAGCAGTACTTC. Translating gives CAWSTGGGVGYEQYF.

The chain carries TRBV27 and TRBJ1-5; weak D call: TRBD1 (5 bases). The CDR3 has 16 residues. CDR1 is MNHEY, CDR2 SMNVEV, per germline (reference sequence). V was pared by 0 bases and J by 6 bases, with 15 bases between. CDR3 coding DNA: TGTGCCAGCAGTTTATCTTCAGGCTCAAGGGGTCAGCCCCAGCATTTT. Amino acids: CASSLSSGSRGQPQHF.